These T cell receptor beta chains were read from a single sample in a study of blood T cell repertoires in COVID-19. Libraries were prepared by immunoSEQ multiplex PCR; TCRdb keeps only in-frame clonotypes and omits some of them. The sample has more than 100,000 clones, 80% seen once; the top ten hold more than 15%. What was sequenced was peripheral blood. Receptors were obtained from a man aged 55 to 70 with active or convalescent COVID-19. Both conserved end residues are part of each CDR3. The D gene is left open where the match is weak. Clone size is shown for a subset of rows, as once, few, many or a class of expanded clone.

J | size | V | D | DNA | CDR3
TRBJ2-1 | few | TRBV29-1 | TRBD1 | TGCAGCGTATTAGGGGACAGGGGGCGCGTCAATGAGCAGTTCTTC | CSVLGDRGRVNEQFF
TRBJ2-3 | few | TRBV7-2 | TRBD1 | TGTGCCAGCAGCTTAAGATCGGGTAGGGGGCTGAAGTATATGGCGCAGTATTTT | CASSLRSGRGLKYMAQYF
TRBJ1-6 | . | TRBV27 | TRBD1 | TGTGCCAGCAGTTTATACCCGACAGGGAATAATTCACCCCTCCACTTT | CASSLYPTGNNSPLHF
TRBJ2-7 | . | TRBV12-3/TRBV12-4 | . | TGTGCCAGCAGGCATGGGGCCGAGCAGTACTTC | CASRHGAEQYF
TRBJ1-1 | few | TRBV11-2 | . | TGTGCCAGCAGCCTCCGGGGGGGTCAGGGCACTGAAGCTTTCTTT | CASSLRGGQGTEAFF
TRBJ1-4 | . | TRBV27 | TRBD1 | TGTGCCAGCAGTTTATACAGGGGGGCTGAAAAACTGTTTTTT | CASSLYRGAEKLFF
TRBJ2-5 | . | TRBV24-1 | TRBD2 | TGTGCCACCAGTCGGGCGGGAGTAGAGACCCAGTACTTC | CATSRAGVETQYF
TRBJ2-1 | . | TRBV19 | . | TGTGCCAGTAGTAGCGGGTGGGGCAATGAGCAGTTCTTC | CASSSGWGNEQFF
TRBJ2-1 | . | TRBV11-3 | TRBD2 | TGTGCCAGCAGCCAGACTAGCGGGAGTGTGGATGAGCAGTTCTTC | CASSQTSGSVDEQFF
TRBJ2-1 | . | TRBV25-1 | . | TGTGCCAGCAGTGACTTCTCTACAGGGAGCTCCTACAATGAGCAGTTCTTC | CASSDFSTGSSYNEQFF
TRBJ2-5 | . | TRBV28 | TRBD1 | TGTGCCAGCACCCGACTGGGGGCGACAGGGGTAGAGACCCAGTACTTC | CASTRLGATGVETQYF
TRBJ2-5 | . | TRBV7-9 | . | TGTGCCAGCAGCTCCCCGGGATTTCAAGAGACCCAGTACTTC | CASSSPGFQETQYF
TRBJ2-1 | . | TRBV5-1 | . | TGCGCCAGCAACCCCGACGGGATCCCTACAGGGGAGCAGTTCTTC | CASNPDGIPTGEQFF
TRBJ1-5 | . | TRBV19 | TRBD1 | TGTGCCAGTAGTATTCTCCCCTCTCGGACAGGGGGTATTGGCAATCAGCCCCAGCATTTT | CASSILPSRTGGIGNQPQHF